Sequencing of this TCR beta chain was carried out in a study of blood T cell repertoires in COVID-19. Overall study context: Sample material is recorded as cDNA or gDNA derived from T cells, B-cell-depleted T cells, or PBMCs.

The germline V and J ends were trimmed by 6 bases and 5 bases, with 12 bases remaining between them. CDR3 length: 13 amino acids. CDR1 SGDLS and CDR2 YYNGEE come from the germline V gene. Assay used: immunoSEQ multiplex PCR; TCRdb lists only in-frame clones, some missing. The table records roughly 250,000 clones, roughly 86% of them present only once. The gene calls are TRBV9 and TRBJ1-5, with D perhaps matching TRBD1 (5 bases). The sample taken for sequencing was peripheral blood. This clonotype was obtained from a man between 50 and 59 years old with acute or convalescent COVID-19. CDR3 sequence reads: CASNGGDHQPQHF. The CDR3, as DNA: TGTGCCAGCAATGGGGGGGATCATCAGCCCCAGCATTTT.